This T cell receptor (beta chain) stems from a study of cytomegalovirus exposure and HLA in healthy donors. Whole-study findings and limits: Trimming of TCR beta V- and J-genes showed a link, identified in a later analysis, to a missense DCLRE1C variant.

With respect to this clone: The antigen remains undetermined. Germline and junction disagree at one end, which may indicate a read error.

13 Jbeta primers and 60 Vbeta primers were used for the PCR. Some clones are missing from TCRdb's copy, which holds only in-frame ones; the method was immunoSEQ multiplex PCR. Among roughly 120,000 clones listed, 75% to 85% were seen once. The germline V gene encodes CDR1 SQVTM and CDR2 ANQGSEA. The CDR3 has 12 amino acids. The TCR originated in a man aged 25-45 years in good health and CMV-seronegative. Sequences were obtained from PBMCs. The chain links TRBV29-1 to TRBJ1-2, with no clear D. CDR3 sequence reads: CSVAVGGYGYPF. CDR3 in DNA: TGCAGCGTTGCGGTGGGAGGATATGGCTACCCCTTC. The entire variable domain, with the rest obtained from reference TRBV29-1 and TRBJ1-2, is as follows: SAVISQKPSRDICQRGTSLTIQCQVDSQVTMMFWYRQQPGQSLTLIATANQGSEATYESGFVIDKFPISRPNLTFSTLTVSNMSPEDSSIYLCSVAVGGYGYPFGSGTRLTVV.